This T cell receptor beta chain was recorded in a study of siplizumab effects on memory and regulatory T cells. Germline CDR1 MNHNY, CDR2 SVGAGI (reference sequence). V was cut by 2 bases and J by 4 bases, with 6 bases left in between. The CDR3 has 13 amino acids. The assay looked at some 96,000 TCR templates in each sample. Assay: immunoSEQ multiplex PCR; the TCRdb copy retains only in-frame clones and omits some. The sample holds 100,000 or so clones, about 91% seen once. Details on this clone: Its antigen is undetermined.

Study results and limitations: The mean Treg-derived percentage of mappable alloreactive CD4+ clones was about 70% with siplizumab compared with about 30% in controls. Naive T cells were seen as more diverse than memory cells and as major alloresponse contributors. The mapping of alloreactive clones to unstimulated subsets covered only a minor fraction of them.

The sequence came from a human donor in good health. Sequencing was performed on Tregs sorted from blood. The chain is built from TRBV6-6 and TRBJ1-5; D ambiguous. Here the CDR3 reads CASSYKGNQPQHF. CDR3 DNA: TGTGCCAGCAGTTACAAAGGGAATCAGCCCCAGCATTTT.